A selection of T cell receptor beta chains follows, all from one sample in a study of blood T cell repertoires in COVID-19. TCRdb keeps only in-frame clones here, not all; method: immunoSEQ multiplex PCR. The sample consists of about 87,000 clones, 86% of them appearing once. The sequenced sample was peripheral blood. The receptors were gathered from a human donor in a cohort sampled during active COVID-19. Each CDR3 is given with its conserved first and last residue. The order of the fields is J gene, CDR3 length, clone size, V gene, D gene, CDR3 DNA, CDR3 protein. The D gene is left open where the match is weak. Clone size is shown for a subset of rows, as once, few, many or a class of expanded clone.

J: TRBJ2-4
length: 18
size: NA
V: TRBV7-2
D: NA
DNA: TGTGCCAGCAGCTTATATCTCAGGCTTACCCAAGGCAAAAACATTCAGTACTTC
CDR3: CASSLYLRLTQGKNIQYF

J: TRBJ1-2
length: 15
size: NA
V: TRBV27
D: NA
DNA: TGTGCCAGCAGTTTATTCCCTCAGGGCCACTATGGCTACACCTTC
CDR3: CASSLFPQGHYGYTF

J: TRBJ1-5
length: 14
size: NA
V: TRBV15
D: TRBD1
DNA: TGTGCCACCAGCAGGGACAGGGGCCAGCAGCCCCAGCATTTT
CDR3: CATSRDRGQQPQHF

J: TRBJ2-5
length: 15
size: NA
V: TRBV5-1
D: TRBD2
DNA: TGCGCCAGCAGCTTGGGACTAGCGGGAGTTGAGACCCAGTACTTC
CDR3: CASSLGLAGVETQYF

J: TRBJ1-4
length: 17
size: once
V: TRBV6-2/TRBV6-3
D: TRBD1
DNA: TGTGCCAGCAGTTACTCGAGGTGGAGGGGGCGGGATGAAAAACTGTTTTTT
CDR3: CASSYSRWRGRDEKLFF

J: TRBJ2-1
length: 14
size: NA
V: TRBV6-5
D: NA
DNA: TGTGCCAGCAGTTGGGCGAGCTCCTACAATGAGCAGTTCTTC
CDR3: CASSWASSYNEQFF

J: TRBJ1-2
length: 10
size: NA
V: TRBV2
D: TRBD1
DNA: TGTGCCAGCACTCTGACAGGGTCTGCCTTC
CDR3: CASTLTGSAF

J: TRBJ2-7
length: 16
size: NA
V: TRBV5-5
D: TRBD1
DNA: TGTGCCAGCAGCCTATTCCCCGGGACAGACTCCTACGAGCAGTACTTC
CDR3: CASSLFPGTDSYEQYF

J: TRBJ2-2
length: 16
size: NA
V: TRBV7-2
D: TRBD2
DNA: TGTGCCAGCAGTTATAGCGGGGGGGCCCGGTTCGGGGAGCTGTTTTTT
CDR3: CASSYSGGARFGELFF

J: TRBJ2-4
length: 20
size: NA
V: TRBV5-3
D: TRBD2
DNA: TGTGCCAGAAGCTCCAGGACTAGCGGGAGGTCTAAGGTAGCCAAAAACATTCAGTACTTC
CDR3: CARSSRTSGRSKVAKNIQYF

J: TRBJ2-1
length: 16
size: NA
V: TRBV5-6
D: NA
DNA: TGTGCCAGCAGCTTGTGGCTAGCTGTTAGGAACAATGAGCAGTTCTTC
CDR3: CASSLWLAVRNNEQFF

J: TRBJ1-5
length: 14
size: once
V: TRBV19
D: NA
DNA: TGTGCCAGTAGTAAAGACAGGAGCAATCAGCCCCAGCATTTT
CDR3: CASSKDRSNQPQHF

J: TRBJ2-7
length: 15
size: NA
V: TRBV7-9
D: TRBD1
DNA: TGTGCCAGCAGCCCGGGACAGGGAGGAACCTACGAGCAGTACTTC
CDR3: CASSPGQGGTYEQYF

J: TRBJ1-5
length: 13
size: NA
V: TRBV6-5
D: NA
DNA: TGTGCCAGCAAAGAGGGAATCAATCAGCCCCAGCATTTT
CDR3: CASKEGINQPQHF

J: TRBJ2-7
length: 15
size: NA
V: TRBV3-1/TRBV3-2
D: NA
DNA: TGTGCCAGCAGCCCAGCCAGGGGCGCGAAATACGAGCAGTACTTC
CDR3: CASSPARGAKYEQYF